This TCR beta chain stems from a study of identical twins. Findings of the study overall: Out-of-frame beta chain sequences displayed weaker excess sharing between twins. Interpretation of the results relied on cross-sectional statistical analysis and not on following the same donors. A lower insertion count was a feature of abundant cord blood beta clonotypes, with no such feature in memory repertoires.

In TCRdb, the 5' RACE reads were re-called with MiXCR into one record per CDR3 protein. The sample has 400,000 to 550,000 distinct CDR3 sequences; 14% are singletons. The CDR3 totals 14 residues. Germline loops: CDR1 SGDLS, CDR2 YYNGEE. V was pared by 0 bases and J by 2 bases, with 9 bases between. As concerns this clonotype: Its cognate antigen is unknown.

This same sample was also part of a study on yellow fever vaccine responses in identical twins.

The V gene is TRBV9, the J gene TRBJ2-7; D uncertain. This TCR derives from a woman aged 18-29 years in good health. The sequenced material came from CD4+ T cells sorted from blood. In nucleotides, the CDR3 is TGTGCCAGCAGCGTAGCCCCTCAGACCTACGAGCAGTACTTC. Translated: CASSVAPQTYEQYF.